The subject of this entry is one T cell receptor beta chain. Germline CDR1 reads SGHTA; CDR2 reads FQGNSA. The CDR3 has 16 residues. Unmatched junction bases numbered 7, after V lost 3 bases and J lost 0 bases. The sample originates from a study of blood T cell repertoires in COVID-19. The method was immunoSEQ multiplex PCR; TCRdb's version includes in-frame clones alone and lacks a portion of them. The table lists hundreds of thousands of clones, more than 80% of them singletons. The clonotype comes from a woman at least 80 years old with COVID-19, enrolled during active disease. The chain has TRBV7-2 and TRBJ2-5; 7 bases align to TRBD2. Sequences were obtained from peripheral blood. The CDR3 bases are TGTGCCAGCAGCTTGAAAGCGGGAATGTACCAAGAGACCCAGTACTTC. Translating gives CASSLKAGMYQETQYF.